A selection of T cell receptor beta chains follows, all from one sample in a study of cytomegalovirus exposure and HLA in healthy donors. Here immunoSEQ multiplex PCR was the method, and the copy in TCRdb shows in-frame clones only, minus some. The data show roughly 120,000 clones, with about 85% seen just once and 4% to 5.5% held by the top ten. Sequencing was performed on PBMCs. The receptors originated from a young man in good health and CMV-seropositive. The CDR3 runs from the conserved cysteine through the conserved F or W. The D gene is left open where the match is weak. A row's size may be missing; if present it is once, few, many or a size class.

j_call: TRBJ2-1; d_call: TRBD2; clone_size: -; v_call: TRBV28; cdr3_aa: CASSFRTSGYNEQFF; cdr3_nt: TGTGCCAGCAGTTTTAGGACTAGCGGATACAATGAGCAGTTCTTC
j_call: TRBJ1-2; d_call: -; clone_size: -; v_call: TRBV10-3; cdr3_aa: CAIRPIGGSGYTF; cdr3_nt: TGTGCCATCAGACCCATTGGGGGCTCGGGCTACACCTTC
j_call: TRBJ2-3; d_call: -; clone_size: -; v_call: TRBV7-2; cdr3_aa: CASSRTRVTDTQYF; cdr3_nt: TGTGCCAGCAGCCGGACGAGGGTCACAGATACGCAGTATTTT
j_call: TRBJ2-3; d_call: TRBD1; clone_size: once; v_call: TRBV6-1; cdr3_aa: CASSEGQGADTQYF; cdr3_nt: TGTGCCAGCAGTGAGGGACAGGGGGCAGATACGCAGTATTTT
j_call: TRBJ2-7; d_call: TRBD1; clone_size: -; v_call: TRBV7-9; cdr3_aa: CASSPGQGMYHEQYF; cdr3_nt: TGTGCCAGCAGCCCCGGACAGGGCATGTACCACGAGCAGTACTTC
j_call: TRBJ2-2; d_call: -; clone_size: -; v_call: TRBV5-1; cdr3_aa: CASSLQGIGELFF; cdr3_nt: TGCGCCAGCAGCCTACAGGGAATCGGGGAGCTGTTTTTT
j_call: TRBJ2-7; d_call: -; clone_size: -; v_call: TRBV14; cdr3_aa: CASSQASGSYEQYF; cdr3_nt: TGTGCCAGCAGCCAAGCCAGCGGCTCCTACGAGCAGTACTTC
j_call: TRBJ2-7; d_call: TRBD1; clone_size: -; v_call: TRBV7-2; cdr3_aa: CASSFRGGHSYEQYF; cdr3_nt: TGTGCCAGCAGCTTTCGAGGGGGCCACTCCTACGAGCAGTACTTC
j_call: TRBJ1-1; d_call: -; clone_size: -; v_call: TRBV5-1; cdr3_aa: CASSLGGPGEGTEAFF; cdr3_nt: TGCGCCAGCAGCTTGGGAGGTCCAGGGGAGGGCACTGAAGCTTTCTTT
j_call: TRBJ1-1; d_call: -; clone_size: -; v_call: TRBV19; cdr3_aa: CASSIWGVEAFF; cdr3_nt: TGTGCCAGTAGTATTTGGGGGGTTGAAGCTTTCTTT
j_call: TRBJ1-3; d_call: -; clone_size: -; v_call: TRBV2; cdr3_aa: CASRGGHSGNTIYF; cdr3_nt: TGTGCCAGTAGGGGAGGACACTCTGGAAACACCATATATTTT
j_call: TRBJ1-5; d_call: -; clone_size: -; v_call: TRBV7-2; cdr3_aa: CASSFGWQPQHF; cdr3_nt: TGTGCCAGCAGCTTCGGGTGGCAGCCCCAGCATTTT
j_call: TRBJ1-2; d_call: -; clone_size: -; v_call: TRBV7-9; cdr3_aa: CASSLARPGGYTF; cdr3_nt: TGTGCCAGCAGCTTAGCGCGCCCGGGGGGCTACACCTTC
j_call: TRBJ1-5; d_call: -; clone_size: -; v_call: TRBV5-6; cdr3_aa: CASSFSGPNSNQPQHF; cdr3_nt: TGTGCCAGCAGCTTTTCAGGGCCTAATAGCAATCAGCCCCAGCATTTT
j_call: TRBJ1-6; d_call: TRBD1; clone_size: -; v_call: TRBV19; cdr3_aa: CASRQTGVYNSPLHF; cdr3_nt: TGTGCCAGTAGGCAGACAGGGGTTTATAATTCACCCCTCCACTTT
j_call: TRBJ1-1; d_call: -; clone_size: -; v_call: TRBV2; cdr3_aa: CASSGARADTEAFF; cdr3_nt: TGTGCCAGCAGTGGGGCCAGGGCCGACACTGAAGCTTTCTTT